This TCR beta chain was recorded in a study of cytomegalovirus exposure and HLA in healthy donors. Study as a whole: The 120 or so validation repertoires used a platform that matched the one used for the roughly 700 first-cohort repertoires, as a later analysis reported. Notes on the study in general: According to the study, around 180 TCR beta chains were cytomegalovirus-associated. A few of the chains that were CMV-associated were confirmed in vitro to be specific for CMV antigens.

CDR3 length: 12 residues. TCRdb's table, derived via immunoSEQ multiplex PCR, lists solely in-frame clones and lacks some. The data hold about 160,000 clones, with approximately 89% observed a single time. Separate from the 666-subject first cohort was the 120-subject validation cohort, to which the donors belonged. Of note for this clone: Its antigen is undetermined.

The sample was PBMCs. The chain carries TRBV21-1 and TRBJ1-2; the D call in the table, TRBD1, was not verified against the DNA. TRBV21-1 is an annotated pseudogene. The clonotype originates from a young woman in good health and CMV-seropositive. Here the CDR3 reads CASSKGGGGYTF. In nucleotides, the CDR3 is TGTGCCAGCAGCAAAGGAGGGGGTGGCTACACCTTC.